This T cell receptor beta chain was sequenced during a study of cytomegalovirus exposure and HLA in healthy donors. Study-level findings and limits: A list of 164 TCR beta chains associated with cytomegalovirus was given. Later analysis identified a missense DCLRE1C variant that was linked to TCR beta V- and J-gene trimming.

V shed 0 bases and J shed 4 bases, with 6 bases lying between them. The CDR3 covers 14 residues. Germline CDR1 reads MNHEY; CDR2 reads SVGAGI. About this clone itself: What it binds is not known. Distinct nucleotide sequences in the sample also encode this CDR3.

The PCR made use of 60 Vbeta and 13 Jbeta primers. Authors' data handling: As a later analysis found, there were roughly 80 million unique TCR beta chains, of which approximately 10 million were shared. Some clones are missing from TCRdb's copy, which holds only in-frame ones; the method was immunoSEQ multiplex PCR. V, J and clone size derive from that table, while D and trimming were established from the DNA sequence. The sample gives 140,000 to 150,000 clones, 70% to 90% of which show up once; 3.5% to 5.5% is in the top ten. V is TRBV6-5 and J is TRBJ2-2; D is possibly TRBD2 (5 bases). The sequence was collected from a woman between 40 and 55 years old in good health and CMV-seropositive. The specimen sequenced was PBMCs. CDR3 amino acids: CASSYSSGTGELFF. The CDR3 DNA is TGTGCCAGCAGTTACTCGAGCGGCACCGGGGAGCTGTTTTTT.